The sequence of this T cell receptor beta chain was determined in a study of technical replicates of blood from several donors. Germline V lookup: CDR1 SGHTA, CDR2 FQGNSA. V lost 5 bases and J 5 bases, leaving 9 bases between the germline ends. This CDR3 region has 12 residues. The protocol was immunoSEQ multiplex PCR, while the TCRdb copy is restricted to in-frame clones and leaves out a portion. The sample lists more than 75,000 clones, 90% to 95% seen once, with roughly 0.38% in the top ten. Sequenced sample: T cells isolated from PBMCs. The TCR originated in a human donor in good health. J is TRBJ1-1 and V is TRBV7-2; D ambiguous. DNA for the CDR3: TGTGCCAGCAGCCACCCGGGGACTGAAGCTTTCTTT. Its protein product is CASSHPGTEAFF.